This TCR beta chain originates from a study of blood T cell repertoires in COVID-19. In the study overall: In each case, the material was cDNA or gDNA derived from T cells, B-cell-depleted T cells, or PBMCs.

Germline CDR1 is MNHNY and CDR2 is SVGAGI (reference sequence). The V gene end was trimmed by 5 bases and the J gene end by 4 bases; junction bases not matched to a gene: 4. The CDR3 has 14 amino acids. Assay: immunoSEQ multiplex PCR; the TCRdb copy retains only in-frame clones and omits some. The sample includes over 300,000 clones, approximately 85% of them seen just once. A single count supports this clone. The receptor was derived from a man aged 25-40 years who had recovered from COVID-19. The source material was PBMCs or T cells enriched from blood (not recorded which). The chain has TRBV6-6 and TRBJ2-2; the match to TRBD1 covers 7 bases. The chain's CDR3 is CASSLGQITGELFF. In DNA form, the CDR3 reads TGTGCCAGCAGTCTGGGACAGATCACCGGGGAGCTGTTTTTT.